One sample yielded the 21 T cell receptor beta chains listed below, sequenced in a study of human thymus T cells. Thymic material originated from resections removed in the course of corrective heart surgery. Sequencing was performed with immunoSEQ multiplex PCR; in TCRdb, only in-frame clones are kept and a portion is missing. The sample has about 130,000 clones, about 95% seen once. What was sequenced was thymus tissue. These receptors were collected from a boy younger than two with a congenital heart defect but otherwise immunologically healthy.

This clone was seen just once. V and J are TRBV7-2 and TRBJ2-1; 8 positions agree with TRBD2. After removal of 4 bases from V and 5 bases from J, the junction contained 10 bases not matched to a gene. There are 16 residues in the CDR3. Germline V gene lookup returns CDR1 SGHTA and CDR2 FQGNSA. The CDR3 reads CASSSPTSEENNEQFF. As DNA, the CDR3 is TGTGCCAGCAGCTCCCCGACTAGCGAAGAAAACAATGAGCAGTTCTTC.

The chain couples TRBV4-1 to TRBJ2-7; 8 bases are shared with TRBD2. From germline, CDR1 is MGHRA and CDR2 YSYEKL. The CDR3 spans 15 residues. J was trimmed by 2 bases and V by 1 base; bases with no gene match: 4. The CDR3: CASSQVVAGPYEQYF. The CDR3, as DNA: TGCGCCAGCAGCCAAGTCGTAGCGGGGCCCTACGAGCAGTACTTC.

As for this clone: Sequence at one end of the junction differs from germline and may be a read error. The chain's CDR3 is CASSQEVGYGHTF. DNA for the CDR3: TGCGCCAGCAGCCAGGAAGTCGGTTATGGCCACACCTTC. The chain combines TRBV4-1 with TRBJ1-2; no reliable D call. This CDR3 has 13 residues. Looked up from germline, CDR1 is MGHRA and CDR2 is YSYEKL.

In its sample, this clone was seen once. The chain combines TRBV4-2 with TRBJ2-1; D perhaps matches TRBD2 (6 bases). The germline V gene encodes CDR1 LGHNA and CDR2 YNFKEQ. V gave up 3 bases and J gave up 2 bases, with 11 bases separating them. This CDR3 comprises 15 residues. As DNA, the CDR3 is TGTGCCAGCAGCCATGGGGACTTGCCCTACAATGAGCAGTTCTTC. Amino acids: CASSHGDLPYNEQFF.

The chain links TRBV11-3 to TRBJ2-7; perhaps D is TRBD1 or TRBD2 (5 bases each). The CDR3 has 13 amino acids. The germline V and J ends were trimmed by 5 bases and 4 bases, with 12 bases remaining between them. Germline CDR1 reads SGHNT; CDR2 reads YENEEA. CDR3 DNA: TGTGCCAGCAGCCCGGGACCCGTATACGAGCAGTACTTC. This encodes CASSPGPVYEQYF.

The chain employs TRBV25-1 and TRBJ1-1, with TRBD1 identical over 9 bases. The germline V gene encodes CDR1 MGHDK and CDR2 SYGVNS. The CDR3 has 18 amino acids. V dropped 4 bases and J dropped 0; count of bases not matched to a gene: 12. The CDR3 region has the DNA TGTGCCAGCAGTGGGAACAGGGGGCCTATTTTCCTGAACACTGAAGCTTTCTTT. Protein sequence: CASSGNRGPIFLNTEAFF. Filled out from reference TRBV25-1 and TRBJ1-1, the complete variable domain reads EADIYQTPRYLVIGTGKKITLECSQTMGHDKMYWYQQDPGMELHLIHYSYGVNSTEKGDLSSESTVSRIRTEHFPLTLESARPSHTSQYLCASSGNRGPIFLNTEAFFGQGTRLTVV.

The V call is TRBV7-2, the J call TRBJ2-7, with unresolved D. Germline lookup yields CDR1 SGHTA and CDR2 FQGNSA. This CDR3 region has 13 residues. V was trimmed by 5 bases and J by 7 bases, leaving 15 bases between them. CDR3 nucleotides: TGTGCCAGCAGCCCCGACCCTATGTGGGAGCAGTACTTC. This translates into CASSPDPMWEQYF.

This clone has a single count. V is TRBV4-2 and J is TRBJ1-5; 8 bases map to TRBD1. The V gene's germline CDR1 is LGHNA and CDR2 YNFKEQ. The V segment lost 3 bases and the J segment 0 bases; nucleotides outside the gene matches: 16. The CDR3 extends over 20 amino acids. The CDR3 nucleotides are TGTGCCAGCAGCCAGGACAGGGAAATCGGCGGAAAGGATAGCAATCAGCCCCAGCATTTT. Its translation: CASSQDREIGGKDSNQPQHF.

The chain employs TRBV27 and TRBJ1-1, with D possibly TRBD1 on 5 matching bases. The CDR3 consists of 14 residues. Germline lookup yields CDR1 MNHEY and CDR2 SMNVEV (reference sequence). Between the trimmed V and J ends, which lost 2 bases and 2 bases, there was a span of 9 bases. In nucleotides, the CDR3 is TGTGCCAGCAGTTTACCAGGGTCTAACACTGAAGCTTTCTTT. Translation gives CASSLPGSNTEAFF.

This clone occurred once. V and J are TRBV27 and TRBJ1-5, with 9 bases lining up with TRBD1. With V trimmed by 5 bases and J by 0 bases, 11 bases remained unmatched. The CDR3 has 18 amino acids. CDR1 is MNHEY and CDR2 is SMNVEV in the germline V gene (reference sequence). The CDR3 DNA is TGTGCCAGCAGTCCCGGACAGGGGCAACCATATAGCAATCAGCCCCAGCATTTT. The encoded protein is CASSPGQGQPYSNQPQHF.

The chain is built from TRBV19 and TRBJ1-2; D might be TRBD1 (5 bases). CDR1 is LNHDA and CDR2 is SQIVND in the germline V gene (reference sequence). The CDR3 is 15 amino acids. The V gene lost 7 bases and the J gene lost 4 bases, with 19 bases spanning the gap. The CDR3 DNA sequence: TGTGCCAGTATGGTCGGTGCAGGGCGGATCTATGGCTACACCTTC. It specifies CASMVGAGRIYGYTF.

This chain uses TRBV5-1 with TRBJ2-2; maybe TRBD1 (7 bases). V lost 4 bases, J lost 3 bases, and 16 bases lay in between. Per the germline V gene, CDR1 is SGHRS and CDR2 is YFSETQ. The CDR3 has 16 residues. CDR3 residues: CASSPRGRGDTGELFF. CDR3 bases: TGCGCCAGCAGCCCGCGAGGCAGGGGGGACACCGGGGAGCTGTTTTTT.

This rearrangement joins TRBV4-2 to TRBJ1-3; D gene ambiguous. V was cut by 1 base and J by 0 bases, with 16 bases left in between. Germline V lookup: CDR1 LGHNA, CDR2 YNFKEQ. There are 18 residues in the CDR3. CDR3 amino acids: CASSQAAVRPHSGNTIYF. The DNA of the CDR3 is TGTGCCAGCAGCCAAGCCGCCGTACGGCCCCACTCTGGAAACACCATATATTTT.

The V call is TRBV4-1, the J call TRBJ2-3; D uncertain. The CDR3 is 17 amino acids. In germline, CDR1 is MGHRA, CDR2 YSYEKL. Trimming took 1 base from V and 4 from J, leaving 18 bases between them. DNA for the CDR3: TGCGCCAGCAGCCAAGGGCGTCTAAGCGTTGGATCAGATACGCAGTATTTT. It translates to CASSQGRLSVGSDTQYF.

About this clone itself: Other DNA sequences in this specimen translate into the identical CDR3. The V gene is TRBV7-2, the J gene TRBJ2-7; 8 nucleotides align to TRBD2. In germline, CDR1 is SGHTA, CDR2 FQGNSA. V lost 1 base, J lost 3 bases, and 2 bases stayed unmatched. The CDR3 spans 14 residues. The CDR3 here is CASSLERGGYEQYF. Here the CDR3 DNA reads TGTGCCAGCAGCTTAGAACGGGGGGGCTACGAGCAGTACTTC. Supplemented by reference TRBV7-2 and TRBJ2-7, the full variable domain reads GAGVSQSPSNKVTEKGKDVELRCDPISGHTALYWYRQSLGQGLEFLIYFQGNSAPDKSGLPSDRFSAERTGGSVSTLTIQRTQQEDSAVYLCASSLERGGYEQYFGPGTRLTVT.

The chain has TRBV11-2 and TRBJ2-1, with D tentatively TRBD1 or TRBD2 (6 bases each). The CDR3 contains 15 residues. Trimming removed 5 bases from V and 11 bases from J, with 22 bases in between. Germline CDR1 SGHAT, CDR2 FQNNGV. In DNA form, the CDR3 reads TGTGCCAGCAGCCCCGGGGGCCCCGCTAAGGCGAAGCAGTTCTTC. Amino acid sequence: CASSPGGPAKAKQFF.

The rearrangement links TRBV14 to TRBJ1-3, with D hard to call. Germline V lookup: CDR1 SGHDN, CDR2 FVKESK. V lost 3 bases, J lost 0 bases, and 9 bases lay in between. The CDR3 covers 15 residues. The CDR3 region is CASSHPSYSGNTIYF. CDR3 coding DNA: TGTGCCAGCAGCCATCCTTCCTACTCTGGAAACACCATATATTTT.

V gene TRBV6-1 combines with J gene TRBJ2-5; D may be TRBD1 (7 bases). Germline values: CDR1 MNHNS, CDR2 SASEGT. The CDR3 has 17 amino acids. Trimming removed 4 bases at V and 5 bases at J, with 23 bases between. CDR3 amino acids: CASSAGGEQGQGETQYF. CDR3 bases: TGTGCCAGCAGTGCGGGCGGGGAACAGGGGCAGGGGGAGACCCAGTACTTC.

The chain recombines TRBV28 with TRBJ2-5; 8 nucleotides match TRBD1. The CDR3 has 14 amino acids. Germline V lookup: CDR1 MDHEN, CDR2 SYDVKM. V lost 6 bases, J lost 1 base, and 4 bases stayed unmatched. This CDR3 is CASSLGTGQETQYF. The CDR3 region has the DNA TGTGCCAGCAGCCTCGGGACAGGCCAAGAGACCCAGTACTTC.

This clone was recorded once. The chain recombines TRBV15 with TRBJ2-5; TRBD2 aligns across 11 bases. The CDR3 totals 17 residues. The V segment lost 2 bases and the J segment 5 bases; nucleotides outside the gene matches: 10. Looked up from germline, CDR1 is LNHNV and CDR2 is YYDKDF (reference sequence). The DNA for the CDR3 is TGTGCCACCAGCAGACTAGCGGGGGGCCCCCCACGCGAGACCCAGTACTTC. Protein: CATSRLAGGPPRETQYF.

The V gene is TRBV5-5, the J gene TRBJ1-3; no clear D. Germline lookup yields CDR1 SGHKS and CDR2 YYEKEE (reference sequence). Between the trimmed V and J ends, which lost 1 base and 3 bases, there was a span of 11 bases. The CDR3 sequence is 15 residues long. Here the CDR3 reads CASSLRAQDGNTIYF. In nucleotides, the CDR3 is TGTGCCAGCAGCTTGAGGGCGCAGGATGGAAACACCATATATTTT.